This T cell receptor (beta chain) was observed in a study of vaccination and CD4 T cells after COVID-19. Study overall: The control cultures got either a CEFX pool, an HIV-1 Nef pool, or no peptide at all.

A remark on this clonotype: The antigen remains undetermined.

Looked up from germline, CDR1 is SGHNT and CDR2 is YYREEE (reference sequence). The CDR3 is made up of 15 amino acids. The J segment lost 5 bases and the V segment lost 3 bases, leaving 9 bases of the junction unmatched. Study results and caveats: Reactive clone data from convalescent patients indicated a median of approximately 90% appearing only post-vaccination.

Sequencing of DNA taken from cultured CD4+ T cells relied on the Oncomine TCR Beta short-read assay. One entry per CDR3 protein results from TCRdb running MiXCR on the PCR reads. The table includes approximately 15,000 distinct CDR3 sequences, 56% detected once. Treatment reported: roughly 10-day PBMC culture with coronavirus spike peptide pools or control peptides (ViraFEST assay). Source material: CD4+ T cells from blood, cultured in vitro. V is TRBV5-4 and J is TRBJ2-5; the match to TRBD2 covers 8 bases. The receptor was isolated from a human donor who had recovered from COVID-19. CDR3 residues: CASSSTGLGGETQYF. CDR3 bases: TGTGCCAGCAGCTCGACGGGACTAGGGGGGGAGACCCAGTACTTC.